The 31 T cell receptor beta chains reported below all come from one sample, sequenced in a study of shared clonotypes between healthy human individuals. Clones were sequenced by immunoSEQ multiplex PCR, and TCRdb holds only the in-frame ones, with some missing. The repertoire holds some 2,000,000 clones, with around 95% as singletons. Material for sequencing was naive CD4+ T cells sorted from blood. Subset denoted: CD45RA+ positively selected. These receptors originate from a young man in good health.

The gene calls are TRBV27 and TRBJ1-5; no reliable D call. Trimming removed 8 bases at V and 0 bases at J, with 14 bases between. Germline CDR1 and CDR2: MNHEY and SMNVEV (reference sequence). The CDR3 is 15 amino acids. In DNA form, the CDR3 reads TGTGCCAGCCGATCCCAACGGTTTAGCAATCAGCCCCAGCATTTT. This gives the protein CASRSQRFSNQPQHF.

This clone was counted a single time. The chain is built from TRBV5-6 and TRBJ2-4, with D unclear. This CDR3 region has 12 residues. The V end was cut by 5 bases, the J end by 16 bases, with 19 bases between. CDR1 and CDR2 from the germline V gene are SGHDT and YYEEEE. This CDR3 is CASSAGGGACYF. Here the CDR3 DNA reads TGTGCCAGCAGTGCTGGTGGTGGAGCCTGTTACTTC.

The V call is TRBV5-5, the J call TRBJ2-1; D possibly corresponds to TRBD1 (6 bases). Trimming removed 4 bases at V and 3 bases at J, with 17 bases between. Per the germline V gene, CDR1 is SGHKS and CDR2 is YYEKEE (reference sequence). There are 16 residues in the CDR3. The CDR3 loop reads CASSISPVQGYNEQFF. Here the CDR3 DNA reads TGTGCCAGCAGCATCAGTCCCGTACAGGGCTACAATGAGCAGTTCTTC.

This clone showed up just once. The chain couples TRBV6-1 to TRBJ1-6; the D is unclear. Germline CDR1 is MNHNS and CDR2 is SASEGT. V gave up 8 bases and J gave up 7 bases, with 12 bases separating them. CDR3 size: 13 residues. CDR3 in DNA: TGTGCCAGCGCCTACCTCGAAAATTCACCCCTCCACTTT. Amino acids: CASAYLENSPLHF.

The chain links TRBV12-5 to TRBJ1-2; D might be TRBD1 (5 bases). V lost 0 bases, J lost 3 bases, and 14 bases lay in between. This CDR3 is 16 amino acids long. In germline, CDR1 is LGHNT, CDR2 FRNRAP. The CDR3 nucleotides read TGTGCTAGTGGTTTGGTAGCAGGGAAATATCACTATGGCTACACCTTC. This sequence encodes CASGLVAGKYHYGYTF.

The rearrangement uses TRBV20-1 and TRBJ1-2, with no clear D. Germline loops: CDR1 DFQATT, CDR2 SNEGSKA (reference sequence). CDR3 length equals 8 residues. Here the CDR3 reads CKTDGYTF. The CDR3 DNA reads TGCAAGACTGATGGCTACACCTTC.

This chain joins TRBV19 and TRBJ1-2; no firm D call. Trimming stripped 0 bases from V and 4 bases from J, with 12 bases between. In germline, CDR1 is LNHDA, CDR2 SQIVND (reference sequence). CDR3 size: 15 residues. CDR3 amino acids: CASSIDTGSAYGYTF. The DNA of the CDR3 is TGTGCCAGTAGTATAGACACCGGCAGTGCCTATGGCTACACCTTC. Combining the CDR3 with reference TRBV19 and TRBJ1-2 gives the whole variable domain DGGITQSPKYLFRKEGQNVTLSCEQNLNHDAMYWYRQDPGQGLRLIYYSQIVNDFQKGDIAEGYSVSREKKESFPLTVTSAQKNPTAFYLCASSIDTGSAYGYTFGSGTRLTVV.

The chain combines TRBV27 with TRBJ2-5; D is possibly TRBD1 or TRBD2 (5 bases each). Trimming left V 2 bases short and J 7 bases short, with 17 bases between. Germline V gene data show CDR1 as MNHEY and CDR2 as SMNVEV (reference sequence). The CDR3 covers 15 residues. This chain's CDR3 is CASSLNTLARGTQYF. The CDR3 DNA reads as TGTGCCAGCAGTTTAAACACCCTAGCAAGGGGGACCCAGTACTTC.

This rearrangement joins TRBV19 to TRBJ2-1, with unresolved D. Germline V gene lookup returns CDR1 LNHDA and CDR2 SQIVND (reference sequence). The CDR3 consists of 15 residues. Trimming took 7 bases from V and 0 from J, leaving 13 bases between them. CDR3 protein: CASKALDGSYNEQFF. For the CDR3, the DNA is TGTGCCAGTAAGGCCCTGGACGGCTCCTACAATGAGCAGTTCTTC.

The chain is built from TRBV5-1 and TRBJ1-4; tentative D call: TRBD1 (5 bases). The germline V gene has CDR1 SGHRS and CDR2 YFSETQ. The V end was cut by 6 bases, the J end by 7 bases, with 13 bases between. The CDR3 consists of 13 residues. In nucleotides, the CDR3 is TGCGCCAGCACCCTGGGGGGGACTGAAAAACTGTTTTTT. Residues: CASTLGGTEKLFF.

The chain employs TRBV18 and TRBJ2-5; 7 nucleotides agree with TRBD1. Germline V lookup: CDR1 KGHSH, CDR2 LQKENI. With 8 bases clipped from V and 1 base from J, the junction kept 10 bases outside the gene matches. The CDR3 totals 15 residues. CDR3 loop: CASNRETGPQETQYF. The CDR3 DNA is TGTGCCAGCAACCGAGAGACAGGGCCCCAAGAGACCCAGTACTTC.

This chain links TRBV19 with TRBJ1-2; D uncertain. This CDR3 is built from 14 residues. V lost 6 bases, J lost 0 bases, and 11 bases lay in between. CDR1 LNHDA and CDR2 SQIVND come from the germline V gene (reference sequence). CDR3 sequence (DNA): TGTGCCAGTAGAGCACCCCTACCTAACTATGGCTACACCTTC. It encodes CASRAPLPNYGYTF. Drawing the rest from reference TRBV19 and TRBJ1-2, the complete variable domain is DGGITQSPKYLFRKEGQNVTLSCEQNLNHDAMYWYRQDPGQGLRLIYYSQIVNDFQKGDIAEGYSVSREKKESFPLTVTSAQKNPTAFYLCASRAPLPNYGYTFGSGTRLTVV.

The chain recombines TRBV5-1 with TRBJ2-2; perhaps D is TRBD1 or TRBD2 (5 bases each). The CDR3 sequence is 15 residues long. V was clipped by 5 bases and J by 6 bases, with 17 bases between them. The germline gives CDR1 SGHRS, CDR2 YFSETQ. The DNA of the CDR3 is TGCGCCAGCAGTCCAGATTCCGGGGCGGCCGGGGAGCTGTTTTTT. Its translation is CASSPDSGAAGELFF.

Points on this clone: The same CDR3 can be traced to other DNA sequences in this sample. V is TRBV5-1 and J is TRBJ1-5; the D gene is possibly TRBD1 (6 bases). Trimming removed 0 bases from V and 1 base from J, with 8 bases in between. The CDR3 is 15 residues long. The germline gives CDR1 SGHRS, CDR2 YFSETQ. In DNA form, the CDR3 reads TGCGCCAGCAGCTTGGAAGGGGGGAGCAATCAGCCCCAGCATTTT. The encoded protein is CASSLEGGSNQPQHF.

V is TRBV19 and J is TRBJ1-2, with D unclear. Germline CDR1 LNHDA, CDR2 SQIVND (reference sequence). Trimming removed 10 bases at V and 4 bases at J, with 16 bases between. CDR3 size: 13 residues. CDR3 nucleotide sequence: TGTGCCACCACGGGGAGCAGACTCTATGGCTACACCTTC. Amino acids: CATTGSRLYGYTF.

The chain links TRBV11-2 to TRBJ2-5, with no clear D. Germline CDR1 SGHAT, CDR2 FQNNGV. The CDR3 consists of 15 residues. Trimming cost V 0 bases and J 5 bases, with 13 bases left between them. The CDR3 coding sequence is TGTGCCAGCAGCTTAGATCGTTGGAGCGTTGAGACCCAGTACTTC. Protein sequence: CASSLDRWSVETQYF.

About this clone: The same CDR3 arises from other DNA sequences in this sample as well. The chain has TRBV18 and TRBJ2-3; 8 nucleotides match TRBD2. Per germline, CDR1 KGHSH and CDR2 LQKENI. V trimming: 3 bases; J trimming: 0 bases; junction bases outside the gene matches: 5. The CDR3 totals 16 residues. This chain's CDR3 is CASSPLAGGSTDTQYF. CDR3 nucleotides: TGTGCCAGCTCACCGCTTGCGGGGGGCAGCACAGATACGCAGTATTTT. Full variable domain (missing parts from reference TRBV18 and TRBJ2-3): NAGVMQNPRHLVRRRGQEARLRCSPMKGHSHVYWYRQLPEEGLKFMVYLQKENIIDESGMPKERFSAEFPKEGPSILRIQQVVRGDSAAYFCASSPLAGGSTDTQYFGPGTRLTVL.

The chain has TRBV4-3 and TRBJ1-1; 9 bases map to TRBD1. Germline CDR1 is LGHNA and CDR2 is YSLEER. The CDR3 is made up of 15 amino acids. V lost 4 bases, J lost 3 bases, and 6 bases stayed unmatched. The CDR3 reads CASSPGTGWDTEAFF. The CDR3 coding sequence is TGCGCCAGCAGCCCAGGGACAGGGTGGGACACTGAAGCTTTCTTT.

This clone was observed a single time. The J gene is TRBJ2-3, the V gene TRBV5-8, with D possibly TRBD2 on 7 matching bases. This CDR3 contains 16 residues. Germline V gene sequence: CDR1 SGHTS, CDR2 YDEGEE. V lost 4 bases to trimming and J lost 0 bases, with 15 bases between them. CDR3 DNA: TGTGCCAGCAGCGGGAGGGGGGACTCTAGCACAGATACGCAGTATTTT. Translating gives CASSGRGDSSTDTQYF.

V gene TRBV10-3 combines with J gene TRBJ2-3; D gene unclear. This CDR3 comprises 13 residues. CDR1 is ENHRY and CDR2 is SYGVKD in the germline V gene. The germline V and J ends were trimmed by 2 bases and 2 bases, with 5 bases remaining between them. The CDR3 is CAISERYTDTQYF. The CDR3, as DNA: TGTGCCATCAGTGAGCGCTACACAGATACGCAGTATTTT.

The chain uses TRBV27 and TRBJ1-2; D perhaps matches TRBD1 (6 bases). This CDR3 is built from 15 residues. The germline V gene encodes CDR1 MNHEY and CDR2 SMNVEV (reference sequence). With 3 bases removed from V and 3 bases from J, the gap between germline ends came to 14 bases. The chain's CDR3 is CASSLRGAQYYGYTF. The CDR3 DNA is TGTGCCAGCAGTTTGCGGGGGGCTCAGTACTATGGCTACACCTTC.

J is TRBJ2-2 and V is TRBV28, with D possibly TRBD1 on 5 matching bases. The CDR3 length is 15 residues. V was cut by 6 bases and J by 1 base, with 12 bases left in between. CDR1 is MDHEN, CDR2 SYDVKM, per germline. CDR3 sequence (DNA): TGTGCCAGCAGAAGATCCCAGGGGAACACCGGGGAGCTGTTTTTT. This gives the protein CASRRSQGNTGELFF.

The V gene is TRBV6-1, the J gene TRBJ1-6; perhaps TRBD1 as D (6 bases). Trimming left V 7 bases short and J 6 bases short, with 10 bases between. The CDR3 is made up of 13 amino acids. Germline V gene sequence: CDR1 MNHNS, CDR2 SASEGT. This CDR3 is CASNGQPNSPLHF. CDR3 sequence (DNA): TGTGCCAGCAACGGACAGCCTAATTCACCCCTCCACTTT.

The count of this clone is one. J is TRBJ1-2 and V is TRBV5-1, with D tentatively TRBD1 (5 bases). The CDR3 sequence is 13 residues long. The V gene's germline CDR1 is SGHRS and CDR2 YFSETQ. V was trimmed by 6 bases and J by 0 bases, leaving 9 bases between them. The CDR3 nucleotides are TGCGCCAGCACTCGGGGCACTAACTATGGCTACACCTTC. Translating it yields CASTRGTNYGYTF.

The V gene is TRBV2, the J gene TRBJ2-1, with a possible D match to TRBD2 (7 bases). Trimming took 3 bases from V and 2 from J, leaving 14 bases between them. Per the germline V gene, CDR1 is SNHLY and CDR2 is FYNNEI. The CDR3 runs to 16 residues. CDR3 region: CASSDRRGATYNEQFF. DNA of the CDR3: TGTGCCAGCAGTGATAGACGGGGGGCCACCTACAATGAGCAGTTCTTC.

The CDR3 is CASSLRGGGADTQYF. CDR3 nucleotides: TGTGCCAGCAGCTTACGAGGAGGGGGCGCAGATACGCAGTATTTT. V usage is TRBV7-8 and J usage is TRBJ2-3, with a weak D call TRBD1 (7 bases). The CDR3 spans 15 residues. CDR1 is SGHVS and CDR2 is FQNEAQ in the germline V gene. V was pared by 2 bases and J by 4 bases, with 13 bases between.

This rearrangement joins TRBV6-5 to TRBJ2-7, with 9 positions matching TRBD1. The CDR3 spans 15 residues. V lost 5 bases to trimming and J lost 1 base; unmatched junction nucleotides: 6. The germline V gene has CDR1 MNHEY and CDR2 SVGAGI. The CDR3 bases are TGTGCCAGCAGTGGAAGGACAGGGGATTCCTACGAGCAGTACTTC. Its protein is CASSGRTGDSYEQYF.

This rearrangement joins TRBV7-9 to TRBJ2-5; D gene unclear. The germline V gene has CDR1 SEHNR and CDR2 FQNEAQ (reference sequence). This CDR3 spans 15 amino acids. The germline V and J ends were trimmed by 1 base and 1 base, with 10 bases remaining between them. The CDR3 bases are TGTGCCAGCAGCTTAGTTCGCCCCATCCAAGAGACCCAGTACTTC. It yields the protein CASSLVRPIQETQYF.

The chain carries TRBV2 and TRBJ1-1; D is unresolved. The ends were cut back, 7 bases at V and 5 bases at J, with 17 bases in the middle. Germline CDR1 SNHLY, CDR2 FYNNEI. The CDR3 consists of 14 residues. For the CDR3, the DNA is TGTGCCAGCACTTTGACTGGATCGGCGACTGAAGCTTTCTTT. Amino acid sequence: CASTLTGSATEAFF.

The chain couples TRBV5-8 to TRBJ1-5; 7 bases fit TRBD1. Per germline, CDR1 SGHTS and CDR2 YDEGEE. V was pared by 2 bases and J by 9 bases, with 20 bases of the junction left unmatched. The CDR3 sequence is 18 residues long. Here the CDR3 DNA reads TGTGCCAGCAGCTTTGGAGTGGGAGTCCGGGACAGTGTTCCGCCCCAGCATTTT. This gives the protein CASSFGVGVRDSVPPQHF.

The V and J genes are TRBV10-3 and TRBJ2-5; 12 bases are shared with TRBD1. Unmatched junction bases numbered 4, after V lost 2 bases and J lost 3 bases. Germline V CDR1 and CDR2: ENHRY, SYGVKD. This CDR3 spans 16 amino acids. DNA for the CDR3: TGTGCCATCAGTGAGAAGGGACAGGGGGCAAAAGAGACCCAGTACTTC. This gives the protein CAISEKGQGAKETQYF.